This entry lists 2 T cell receptor beta chains sequenced from one sample in a study of cytomegalovirus exposure and HLA in healthy donors (dated by TCRdb to 2015 to 2018). The library came from the immunoSEQ multiplex PCR assay. A mixture of 60 forward primers for TCR Vbeta segments and 13 reverse primers for TCR Jbeta segments was used in the multiplex PCR. This immuneACCESS table, as held by TCRdb, lists in-frame sequences with V and J called but not all clones. Of the missing ones, under half trace to an unresolved V gene in checked studies; the others have no known cause. In this sample the table shows about 270,000 clones, roughly two thirds of which occur a single time. The top ten clonotypes cover approximately 2.3% of the sample. The sequenced sample was PBMCs. The receptors here all came from a female donor in good health and CMV-seronegative.

The chain has TRBV7-9 and TRBJ1-1; D is perhaps TRBD1 (6 bases). This CDR3 has 13 residues. Germline V gene data show CDR1 as SEHNR and CDR2 as FQNEAQ (reference sequence). V was pared by 8 bases and J by 2 bases, with 12 bases between. The CDR3 region is CASRGQRNTEAFF. The DNA for the CDR3 is TGTGCCAGCCGCGGACAGCGAAACACTGAAGCTTTCTTT.

The genes are TRBV5-4 and TRBJ2-4; TRBD2 matches 11 bases. Germline V lookup: CDR1 SGHNT, CDR2 YYREEE (reference sequence). The junction had 7 bases not matched to a gene; V was cut back by 3 bases and J by 8 bases. This CDR3 comprises 15 residues. The CDR3 DNA reads as TGTGCCAGCAGCTCGTTAGCGGGAGGGGTCTACATTCAGTACTTC. It specifies CASSSLAGGVYIQYF.